This is a list of T cell receptor beta chains from one sample in a study of blood T cell repertoires in COVID-19. The assay was immunoSEQ multiplex PCR, and TCRdb's table has in-frame clones only and misses some. The sample carries a few hundred thousand clones, more than 90% recorded once. Sequenced sample: PBMCs or T cells enriched from blood (not recorded which). Receptor source: a woman in her 30s who had recovered from COVID-19. Both conserved end residues are part of each CDR3. A D gene is named only where the DNA matches it firmly. Only some rows state a clone size, as once, few, many or a class for expanded clones.

cdr3_length	v_call	d_call	j_call	clone_size	cdr3_nt	cdr3_aa
15	TRBV28	NA	TRBJ1-5	NA	TGTGCCAGCAGTTCTCTAGGGAGGCCGTCAAAGCCCCAGCATTTT	CASSSLGRPSKPQHF
13	TRBV11-3	NA	TRBJ1-1	NA	TGTGCCAGCGCTTCGGAGGGGAACACTGAAGCTTTCTTT	CASASEGNTEAFF
13	TRBV9	NA	TRBJ2-7	NA	TGTGCCAGCAGCGTAAATCCAGGGGACGAGCAGTACTTC	CASSVNPGDEQYF
17	TRBV7-2	TRBD1	TRBJ1-2	few	TGTGCCAGCAGCTTTGCCCTCGCCGGGACAGGGGGACAGGGCTACACCTTC	CASSFALAGTGGQGYTF
15	TRBV15	TRBD2	TRBJ2-3	few	TGTGCCACCAGCAGGCCTAGCGGGGGTGCAGATACGCAGTATTTT	CATSRPSGGADTQYF
15	TRBV10-1	TRBD2	TRBJ2-3	once	TGCGCCAGCAGTGAGAGCGGGGGCAACACAGATACGCAGTATTTT	CASSESGGNTDTQYF
15	TRBV18	NA	TRBJ2-7	NA	TGTGCCAGCTCACCAGAATCGAAGAGCTCCTACGAGCAGTACTTC	CASSPESKSSYEQYF
13	TRBV2	NA	TRBJ2-7	NA	TGTGCCAGCAGTGAAGCTTGGGGGCAGGTGCAGTACTTC	CASSEAWGQVQYF
15	TRBV27	NA	TRBJ1-5	NA	TGTGCCAGCAGTCCCGCGGGGTGGGGCACTCAGCCCCAGCATTTT	CASSPAGWGTQPQHF
15	TRBV6-5	NA	TRBJ2-1	few	TGTGCCAGCAGTTACTGGGGAGGAGGGTACAATGAGCAGTTCTTC	CASSYWGGGYNEQFF
12	TRBV7-9	NA	TRBJ1-1	NA	TGTGCCAGCAGCCTCGGTTTTACTGAAGCTTTCTTT	CASSLGFTEAFF
16	TRBV4-1	NA	TRBJ2-7	few	TGCGCCAGCAGCCAAGACGCTGCCGGGACTTACTACGAGCAGTACTTC	CASSQDAAGTYYEQYF
14	TRBV6-5	NA	TRBJ2-5	NA	TGTGCCAGCAGCCTTCCTAGCAACCAAGAGACCCAGTACTTC	CASSLPSNQETQYF
14	TRBV6-1	NA	TRBJ2-4	NA	TGTGCCAGCAGTGAAGGAAACAGTCCTGGCATTCAGTACTTC	CASSEGNSPGIQYF
13	TRBV27	NA	TRBJ2-7	NA	TGTGCCAGCAGTCCCCAGGGGAGGGACGAGCAGTACTTC	CASSPQGRDEQYF
16	TRBV4-1	TRBD1	TRBJ1-5	NA	TGCGCCAGCAGCCAAGCCGACAGGGGGCACGGTCAGCCCCAGCATTTT	CASSQADRGHGQPQHF
12	TRBV7-9	NA	TRBJ1-1	NA	TGTGCCAGTACGATACTAGTCACTGAAGCTTTCTTT	CASTILVTEAFF
15	TRBV7-9	TRBD1	TRBJ1-5	NA	TGTGCCAGCAGCTTAGGGCAGGGGGTTACTCAGCCCCAGCATTTT	CASSLGQGVTQPQHF
19	TRBV27	NA	TRBJ1-2	NA	TGTGCCAGAAATACCCCGCTAATCCCCCCGCCCAGGCGAGACTATGGCTACACCTTC	CARNTPLIPPPRRDYGYTF
16	TRBV5-4	TRBD2	TRBJ2-3	NA	TGTGCCAGCAGCCGGGGGGGAGCGGGGAACACAGATACGCAGTATTTT	CASSRGGAGNTDTQYF
14	TRBV5-4	NA	TRBJ2-1	NA	TGTGCCAGCAGCTTGGCGTCGGGGGACAATGAGCAGTTCTTC	CASSLASGDNEQFF
15	TRBV3-1/TRBV3-2	NA	TRBJ2-5	NA	TGTGCCAGCAGCCAAGGAGGGGGTAGGCAAGAGACCCAGTACTTC	CASSQGGGRQETQYF
14	TRBV3-1/TRBV3-2	TRBD1	TRBJ1-1	once	TGTGCCAGCAGCCGCGGGACAGGGGTCTTTGAAGCTTTCTTT	CASSRGTGVFEAFF
13	TRBV4-1	TRBD1	TRBJ1-5	NA	TGCGCCAGCAGCCACCCTGACAGGGCGACCCAGCATTTT	CASSHPDRATQHF
19	TRBV4-3	NA	TRBJ2-2	NA	TGCGCCAGCAGCCAGGCATTCCGGGCCCTGGGAGCGAACACCGGGGAGCTGTTTTTT	CASSQAFRALGANTGELFF
15	TRBV11-3	TRBD2	TRBJ2-1	NA	TGTGCCAGCAGCCGCGGGACTAGCGGGGCCTATGAGCAGTTCTTC	CASSRGTSGAYEQFF
14	TRBV5-8	TRBD1	TRBJ1-5	NA	TGTGCCAGCAGCTTGGCACAGGGGAATCAGCCCCAGCATTTT	CASSLAQGNQPQHF
14	TRBV10-3	TRBD1	TRBJ1-2	few	TGTGCCATCAGTGACAGGGGGCTTAGCTATGGCTACACCTTC	CAISDRGLSYGYTF
17	TRBV5-1	TRBD1	TRBJ1-3	NA	TGCGCCAGCAGCTCTCATCCAGGGGGCCCCTCTGGAAACACCATATATTTT	CASSSHPGGPSGNTIYF
16	TRBV5-6	NA	TRBJ1-2	NA	TGTGCCAGCAGCGGGGAAAGGGTACGGGGTCTTTCGGGCTACACCTTC	CASSGERVRGLSGYTF
17	TRBV6-2/TRBV6-3	NA	TRBJ2-1	NA	TGTGCCAGCAGTTTCCGCCTGGGCGATCTGTCCTACAATGAGCAGTTCTTC	CASSFRLGDLSYNEQFF
16	TRBV19	TRBD2	TRBJ2-1	NA	TGTGCCAGTAGTATTGAGGGGCTAGCGGGAGTCAATGAGCAGTTCTTC	CASSIEGLAGVNEQFF
15	TRBV14	NA	TRBJ1-4	NA	TGTGCCAGCAGCCAAGAATCTGGGGGGATTGAAAAACTGTTTTTT	CASSQESGGIEKLFF
14	TRBV4-2	NA	TRBJ2-5	NA	TGTGCCAGCAGCCAAGACTCCCTAACAGAGACCCAGTACTTC	CASSQDSLTETQYF
13	TRBV19	NA	TRBJ1-1	NA	TGTGCCAGTAACGGGGGGCGAAACACTGAAGCTTTCTTT	CASNGGRNTEAFF
16	TRBV27	NA	TRBJ2-2	NA	TGTGCCAGCAGTCAAAGCGGGTACTTTTTCACCGGGGAGCTGTTTTTT	CASSQSGYFFTGELFF
16	TRBV28	TRBD1	TRBJ1-3	NA	TGTGCCAGCAGTCCACCGGGACAGGGGTCCGGAAACACCATATATTTT	CASSPPGQGSGNTIYF
11	TRBV13	NA	TRBJ2-7	NA	TGTGCCAGCAGCCACGGTTATGATCTGTACTTC	CASSHGYDLYF
16	TRBV19	TRBD1	TRBJ1-5	NA	TGTGCCAGTAGTCCAACAGGGGGCCTCGGCAATCAGCCCCAGCATTTT	CASSPTGGLGNQPQHF
16	TRBV11-2	NA	TRBJ2-7	NA	TGTGCCAGCAGCTTCGGAACCATGACTCCCACCTACGAGCAGTACTTC	CASSFGTMTPTYEQYF
15	TRBV7-9	NA	TRBJ1-4	NA	TGTGCCAGCAGCTTAGGGGCAGTCCGTAATGAAAAACTGTTTTTT	CASSLGAVRNEKLFF
14	TRBV18	TRBD1	TRBJ1-2	NA	TGTGCCAGCTCAAGAGACAGGGACCACTATGGCTACACCTTC	CASSRDRDHYGYTF
17	TRBV12-5	TRBD1	TRBJ1-3	once	TGTGCTAGTGGTTTCCAAGGGACGACAGGGCCTGGAAACACCATATATTTT	CASGFQGTTGPGNTIYF
13	TRBV28	NA	TRBJ2-1	NA	TGTGCCGCCACCCTCACAGCACACAATGAGCAGTTCTTC	CAATLTAHNEQFF
14	TRBV5-4	TRBD1	TRBJ2-3	NA	TGTGCCAGCAGCTTGACAGGGGGCGAAGATACGCAGTATTTT	CASSLTGGEDTQYF
15	TRBV5-1	TRBD1	TRBJ1-4	NA	TGCGCCAGCAGCGAAGGACAGGCCGCTAGTGAAAAACTGTTTTTT	CASSEGQAASEKLFF
16	TRBV11-2	NA	TRBJ2-7	NA	TGTGCCAGCAGCGCGACAGCCCTTCTAGGCCGCTACGAGCAGTACTTC	CASSATALLGRYEQYF
14	TRBV15	TRBD1	TRBJ2-5	NA	TGTGCCACCAGCAGAGACAGGGGGCAAGAGACCCAGTACTTC	CATSRDRGQETQYF
13	TRBV12-3/TRBV12-4	NA	TRBJ2-7	NA	TGTGCCAGCAGTTTTAACGGGGACTACGAGCAGTACTTC	CASSFNGDYEQYF
16	TRBV7-8	NA	TRBJ2-3	NA	TGTGCCAGCAGCTTAGAGGTAGCGGTAATTACAGATACGCAGTATTTT	CASSLEVAVITDTQYF
13	TRBV5-6	NA	TRBJ1-1	NA	TGTGCCAGCAGCTCCAATTTAGACACTGAAGCTTTCTTT	CASSSNLDTEAFF
14	TRBV6-2/TRBV6-3	NA	TRBJ2-7	NA	TGTGCCAGCAGTTACAGATACAGGGTGCACGAGCAGTACTTC	CASSYRYRVHEQYF
13	TRBV28	TRBD1	TRBJ2-2	NA	TGTGCCACTAGGACAGGGAACACCGGGGAGCTGTTTTTT	CATRTGNTGELFF
19	TRBV12-2	NA	TRBJ2-5	NA	TGTGCAAGTCGCTTAGCTTCGTTTGTGACAGGGGCCTTCTGGGAGACCCAGTACTTC	CASRLASFVTGAFWETQYF
15	TRBV7-9	TRBD1	TRBJ1-5	NA	TGTGCCAGCAGCTTAACGGGACAGGGGAAGCAGCCCCAGCATTTT	CASSLTGQGKQPQHF
16	TRBV27	TRBD2	TRBJ2-7	NA	TGTGCCAGCAGTTTATCCTGGACTAGCGGGATTTACGAGCAGTACTTC	CASSLSWTSGIYEQYF
16	TRBV3-1/TRBV3-2	TRBD2	TRBJ2-7	NA	TGTGCCAGCAGCCAAGGGCGGCGGGAGAAGTCCTACGAGCAGTACTTC	CASSQGRREKSYEQYF
14	TRBV5-1	NA	TRBJ1-1	NA	TGCGCCAGCAGCGCAGGGCGTGGGGACACTGAAGCTTTCTTT	CASSAGRGDTEAFF